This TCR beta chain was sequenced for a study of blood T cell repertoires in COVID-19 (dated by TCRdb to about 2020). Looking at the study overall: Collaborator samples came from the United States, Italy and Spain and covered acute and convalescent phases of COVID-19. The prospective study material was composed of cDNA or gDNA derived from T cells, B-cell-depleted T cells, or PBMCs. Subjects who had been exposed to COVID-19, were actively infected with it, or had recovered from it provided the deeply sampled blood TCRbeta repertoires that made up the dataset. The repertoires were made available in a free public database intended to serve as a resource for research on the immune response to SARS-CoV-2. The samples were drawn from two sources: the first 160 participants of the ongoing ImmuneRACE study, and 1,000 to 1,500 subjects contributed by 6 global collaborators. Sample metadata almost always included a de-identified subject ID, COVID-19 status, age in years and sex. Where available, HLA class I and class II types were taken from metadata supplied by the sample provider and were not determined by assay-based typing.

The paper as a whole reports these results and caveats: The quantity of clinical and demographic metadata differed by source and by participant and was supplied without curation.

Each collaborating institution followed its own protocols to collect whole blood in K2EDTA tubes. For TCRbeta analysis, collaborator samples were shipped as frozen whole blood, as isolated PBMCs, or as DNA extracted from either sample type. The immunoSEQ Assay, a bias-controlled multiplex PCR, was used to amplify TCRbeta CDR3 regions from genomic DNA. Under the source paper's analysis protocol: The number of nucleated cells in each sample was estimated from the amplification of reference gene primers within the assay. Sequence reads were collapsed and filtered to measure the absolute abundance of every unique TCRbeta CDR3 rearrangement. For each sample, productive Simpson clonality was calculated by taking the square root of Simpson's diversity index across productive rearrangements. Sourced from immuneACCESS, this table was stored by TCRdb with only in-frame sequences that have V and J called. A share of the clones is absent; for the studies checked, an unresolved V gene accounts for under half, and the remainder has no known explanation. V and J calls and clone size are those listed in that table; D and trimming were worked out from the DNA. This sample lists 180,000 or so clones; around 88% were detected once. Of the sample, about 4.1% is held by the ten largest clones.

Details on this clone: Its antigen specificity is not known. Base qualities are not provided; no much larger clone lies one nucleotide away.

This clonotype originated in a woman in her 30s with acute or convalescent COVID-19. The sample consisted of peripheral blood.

The DNA is TGTGCCAGCAGCGTCTCTAGCGGGAGCAGGACCGGGGAGCTGTTTTTT. It translates to CASSVSSGSRTGELFF. Recombination connected TRBV9 to TRBJ2-2, with TRBD2 identical over 10 junction bases. At the junction V is shortened by 2 bases and J by 5 bases; bases outside the gene matches: 6. Via the germline V gene, CDR1 is SGDLS and CDR2 YYNGEE. From its cysteine to its phenylalanine, the CDR3 spans 16 amino acids. Only the CDR3 portion is preserved as DNA: 48 bases, with reading frame beginning at the first base.